This T cell receptor beta chain was sequenced in a study of blood T cells in healthy people across ages. General study findings and limits: A roughly linear fall in TCR beta diversity per million T cells was seen with increasing age.

Points on this clonotype: Its target is unknown.

The CDR3 is made up of 13 amino acids. V shed 10 bases, J shed 4 bases, and the junction held 3 bases outside the gene matches. Germline CDR1 MNHEY, CDR2 SVGEGT. Alongside a J-beta primer mix, a sample-barcoded 5' primer served in a second PCR lasting roughly 6 to 11 cycles. Each cDNA molecule was tagged by a template-switch adaptor with 12 random nucleotides. TCRdb itself ran the 5' RACE reads through MiXCR, one entry per CDR3 protein. The table has about 600,000 distinct CDR3 sequences, around half seen once; the top ten hold 20% to 25%. The source of this sequence is an elderly man in good health. V gene TRBV6-2 or TRBV6-3 combines with J gene TRBJ2-1; 11 bases map to TRBD2. The source material was blood. The CDR3 bases are TGTGCCACCGGGACTAGCGGTTACAATGAGCAGTTCTTC. Translated: CATGTSGYNEQFF.